Below, 8 T cell receptor beta chains from the same sample are listed, as sequenced in a study of blood T cell repertoires in COVID-19. TCRdb keeps only in-frame clones here, not all; method: immunoSEQ multiplex PCR. The top ten clones hold 8.1% of a sample with fewer than 150,000 clones, approximately 80% of them seen once. Specimen: peripheral blood. The source of these receptors is a woman aged 35 to 49 with acute or convalescent COVID-19.

The chain joins TRBV27 to TRBJ2-1, with 7 bases identical to TRBD2. Unmatched junction bases numbered 2, after V lost 0 bases and J lost 0 bases. The germline V gene has CDR1 MNHEY and CDR2 SMNVEV (reference sequence). The CDR3 contains 16 residues. In DNA, the CDR3 is TGTGCCAGCAGTTTATCAGCGGGGACCTCCTACAATGAGCAGTTCTTC. It yields the protein CASSLSAGTSYNEQFF.

The chain carries TRBV7-3 and TRBJ1-2, with D tentatively TRBD1 (6 bases). Trimming left V 8 bases short and J 3 bases short, with 16 bases between. Per the germline V gene, CDR1 is SGHTA and CDR2 is FQGTGA. The CDR3 runs 14 residues. CDR3 coding DNA: TGTGCCAGCGCTCTGGGGGCTGGCGACTATGGCTACACCTTC. This encodes CASALGAGDYGYTF.

The rearrangement uses TRBV5-1 and TRBJ2-2; a possible D gene is TRBD1 (5 bases). The germline V gene has CDR1 SGHRS and CDR2 YFSETQ. The CDR3 length is 14 residues. Trimming took off 1 base at V and 6 bases at J, with 10 bases between the two ends. The CDR3 loop reads CASSLRQGAGELFF. The CDR3 DNA follows: TGCGCCAGCAGCTTGCGGCAGGGTGCCGGGGAGCTGTTTTTT.

The CDR3 DNA follows: TGTGCCAGCAGCTTGCGGGGGGGCCCTGGCGAGCAGTACTTC. Translating gives CASSLRGGPGEQYF. The chain links TRBV7-2 to TRBJ2-7; TRBD2 matches at 9 bases. With 3 bases clipped from V and 6 bases from J, the junction kept 6 bases outside the gene matches. The CDR3 covers 14 residues. Germline V lookup: CDR1 SGHTA, CDR2 FQGNSA. The variable domain in full, completed from reference TRBV7-2 and TRBJ2-7, reads GAGVSQSPSNKVTEKGKDVELRCDPISGHTALYWYRQSLGQGLEFLIYFQGNSAPDKSGLPSDRFSAERTGGSVSTLTIQRTQQEDSAVYLCASSLRGGPGEQYFGPGTRLTVT.

The genes are TRBV11-2 and TRBJ2-1; 8 bases line up with TRBD1. The germline CDR1 and CDR2 sequences are SGHAT and FQNNGV. This CDR3 has 15 residues. After removal of 1 base from V and 6 bases from J, the junction contained 5 bases not matched to a gene. The CDR3, as DNA: TGTGCCAGCAGCTTAGCCCCACAGGGGGGCAATGAGCAGTTCTTC. As protein: CASSLAPQGGNEQFF.

The CDR3 DNA sequence: TGTGCCAGCAGCTTCGACAGGGGCAATCAGCCCCAGCATTTT. The encoded protein is CASSFDRGNQPQHF. The chain is built from TRBV7-2 and TRBJ1-5, with 7 bases aligning to TRBD1. CDR1 SGHTA and CDR2 FQGNSA come from the germline V gene. Trimming removed 3 bases from V and 2 bases from J; junction bases left unmatched: 1. The CDR3 runs to 14 residues.

The genes are TRBV25-1 and TRBJ1-5; tentative D call: TRBD1 (5 bases). This CDR3 has 15 amino acids. Germline V CDR1 and CDR2: MGHDK, SYGVNS. V was cut by 3 bases and J by 3 bases, with 12 bases left in between. DNA for the CDR3: TGTGCCAGCAGTGAGGGGGGTTCTTACAATCAGCCCCAGCATTTT. Residues: CASSEGGSYNQPQHF.

The sample holds one count of this clone. The V and J genes are TRBV6-5 and TRBJ2-3; 11 bases match TRBD2. Trimming took 3 bases from V and 4 from J; bases not matched to a gene: 3. The CDR3 has 15 amino acids. The germline gives CDR1 MNHEY, CDR2 SVGAGI. The CDR3 protein is CASSYSGGASDTQYF. The CDR3 bases are TGTGCCAGCAGTTATAGCGGGGGGGCCTCAGATACGCAGTATTTT.